This TCR beta chain came from a study of identical twins. TCRdb processed the 5' RACE reads anew with MiXCR; each CDR3 protein has one entry. Here the sample spans around 250,000 distinct CDR3 sequences, roughly an eighth being singletons. Study outcomes and limitations: Monozygotic twin pairs showed more out-of-frame TCR alpha sharing than models estimated. Excess sharing between twins was weaker in beta out-of-frame sequences. Twin pairs' shared out-of-frame alpha sequences were enriched in low generation probability. In zero-insertion analyses, partial confounding could arise from invariant MAIT and iNKT cells.

V was pared by 7 bases and J by 2 bases, with 9 bases of the junction left unmatched. Germline CDR1 reads MNHEY; CDR2 reads SMNVEV (reference sequence). The CDR3 is 15 residues long. This clonotype was counted a few times. Its antigen is as yet unknown. These sequences were also reported in another study, on yellow fever vaccine responses in identical twins.

The rearrangement links TRBV27 to TRBJ2-7; TRBD2 agrees at 9 bases. This receptor was obtained from a woman aged 18-29 years in good health. The source material was memory (CD45RO+) T cells sorted from blood. The CDR3 is CASNPAGGSTYEQYF. For the CDR3, the DNA is TGTGCCAGCAACCCTGCGGGAGGGTCGACCTACGAGCAGTACTTC.